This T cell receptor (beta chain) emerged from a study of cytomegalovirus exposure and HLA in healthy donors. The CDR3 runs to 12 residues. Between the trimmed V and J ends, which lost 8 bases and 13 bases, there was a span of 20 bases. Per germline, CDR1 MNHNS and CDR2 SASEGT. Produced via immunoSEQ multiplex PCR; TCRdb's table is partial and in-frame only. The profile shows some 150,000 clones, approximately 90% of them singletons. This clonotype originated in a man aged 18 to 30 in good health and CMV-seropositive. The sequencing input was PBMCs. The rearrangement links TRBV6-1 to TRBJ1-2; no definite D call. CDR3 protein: CASRSRPRDCTF. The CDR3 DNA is TGTGCCAGCCGATCGCGGCCCCGAGACTGCACCTTC.